What follows is one T cell receptor beta chain and its context. The antigen is undetermined. The libraries were made with immunoSEQ version 4 in survey mode. TCRdb's table, derived via immunoSEQ multiplex PCR, lists solely in-frame clones and lacks some. The sample shows just under 65,000 clones, 70% to 75% of them seen only once. The V gene lost 2 bases and the J gene lost 2 bases, with 10 bases spanning the gap. Germline lookup yields CDR1 KGHDR and CDR2 SFDVKD. There are 15 residues in the CDR3. The stimulus was an HIV-1 Gag 15-mer peptide pool, about 1 ug/peptide/mL. Sorted nonresponding memory CD4+ T cells were CD40L-negative, CD69-negative, CD45RO-high. Donors had CD4+ T cell counts above 400 cells/uL and were CMV-seropositive. This sample was taken from a study of persistence of HIV-infected CD4 T cells.

The sample consisted of CD4+ T cells sorted from PBMCs after roughly 18-hour stimulation, taken from a patient who received antiretroviral therapy. The sequence came from an adult man with HIV who was CMV-seropositive. The chain recombines TRBV24-1 with TRBJ2-3, with D hard to call. CDR3 protein: CATSDYGSTTDTQYF. The CDR3 DNA is TGTGCCACCAGTGATTACGGGTCCACCACAGATACGCAGTATTTT.